The T cell receptor beta chain described here comes from a study of blood T cell repertoires in COVID-19. Whole-study context: There were acute and convalescent COVID-19 samples, and they came from the United States, Italy and Spain. From T cells, B-cell-depleted T cells, or PBMCs came the material, which was cDNA or gDNA.

This table comes from immunoSEQ multiplex PCR, and its TCRdb copy is limited to in-frame clones, with some not included. The sample yields 120,000 to 150,000 clones, more than 70% seen once. V shed 5 bases and J shed 2 bases, with 21 bases lying between them. CDR3 length equals 17 residues. CDR1 LNHDA and CDR2 SQIVND come from the germline V gene (reference sequence). The receptor's source is a man in his 60s with active or convalescent COVID-19. The sequencing input was peripheral blood. The chain recombines TRBV19 with TRBJ1-2; D might be TRBD1 (6 bases). The CDR3 nucleotides read TGTGCCAGTAGTCCCACCCCCGGACAGATACTAAACTATGGCTACACCTTC. Its translation: CASSPTPGQILNYGYTF.